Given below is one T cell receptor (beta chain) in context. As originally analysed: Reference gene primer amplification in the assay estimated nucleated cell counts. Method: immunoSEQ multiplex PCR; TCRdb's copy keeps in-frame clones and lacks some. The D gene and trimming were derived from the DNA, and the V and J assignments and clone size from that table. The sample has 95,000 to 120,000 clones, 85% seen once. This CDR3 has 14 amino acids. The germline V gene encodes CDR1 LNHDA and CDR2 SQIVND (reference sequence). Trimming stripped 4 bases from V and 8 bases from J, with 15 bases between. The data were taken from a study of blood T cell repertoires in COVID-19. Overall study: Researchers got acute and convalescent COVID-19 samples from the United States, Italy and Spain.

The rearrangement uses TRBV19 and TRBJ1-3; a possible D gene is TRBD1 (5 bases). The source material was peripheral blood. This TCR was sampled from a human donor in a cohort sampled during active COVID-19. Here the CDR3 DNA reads TGTGCCAGTAGTACCCAGGGAATTTGGGACACCATATATTTT. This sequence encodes CASSTQGIWDTIYF.